These 4 T cell receptor beta chains share one sample of origin, sequenced in a study of T cell repertoires in cytomegalovirus infection. TCRdb reanalysed the reads using MiXCR and keeps one entry per CDR3 protein. The sample has approximately 70,000 distinct CDR3 sequences; around 20% are singletons. No cognate antigen is known for these TCRs. The sequenced sample was CD8+ T cells from cultured PBMCs, obtained from culture after CMV antigen stimulation. Every receptor here comes from a human donor in good health (CMV status not recorded). Some clones in this sample may be carry-over from other donors' samples.

A few counts support this clonotype. This sequence joins TRBV27 and TRBJ2-7, with 7 bases matching TRBD2. This CDR3 comprises 12 residues. V lost 7 bases and J lost 2; bases outside the gene matches: 2. CDR1 and CDR2 from the germline V gene are MNHEY and SMNVEV (reference sequence). CDR3 DNA sequence: TGTGCCAGCAAGGCGGGGGCCTACGAGCAGTACTTC. Its protein product is CASKAGAYEQYF.

This clonotype has only a few counts. V gene TRBV6-6 combines with J gene TRBJ1-2; 7 bases match TRBD1. The CDR3 extends over 14 amino acids. Germline CDR1 reads MNHNY; CDR2 reads SVGAGI (reference sequence). V trimming: 5 bases; J trimming: 7 bases; junction bases outside the gene matches: 10. The CDR3 DNA reads as TGTGCCAGCAGTCCGACAGGGCTGGTAGGTGGCTACACCTTC. Translating it yields CASSPTGLVGGYTF.

V gene TRBV11-2 combines with J gene TRBJ2-4; D is unresolved. Looked up from germline, CDR1 is SGHAT and CDR2 is FQNNGV. V lost 5 bases to trimming and J lost 8 bases, with 13 bases between them. The CDR3 sequence is 13 residues long. CDR3 in amino acids: CASSPPDNYIQYF. In nucleotides, the CDR3 is TGTGCCAGCAGCCCCCCGGATAATTACATTCAGTACTTC. Based on the CDR3 plus reference TRBV11-2 and TRBJ2-4, the full variable domain is EAGVAQSPRYKIIEKRQSVAFWCNPISGHATLYWYQQILGQGPKLLIQFQNNGVVDDSQLPKDRFSAERLKGVDSTLKIQPAKLEDSAVYLCASSPPDNYIQYFGAGTRLSVL.

The rearrangement links TRBV7-6 to TRBJ2-2; the D is unclear. There are 15 residues in the CDR3. Germline V gene sequence: CDR1 SGHVS, CDR2 FNYEAQ. Trimming took 4 bases from V and 6 from J, leaving 15 bases between them. CDR3 sequence (DNA): TGTGCCAGCAGCTCCCGAACGGTTGGTTCCGGGGAGCTGTTTTTT. Protein product: CASSSRTVGSGELFF.